Listed below are T cell receptor beta chains from one sample, sequenced in a study of tumor and adjacent non-tumor tissue in lung cancer. From the multiplex PCR reads, TCRdb called clonotypes with MiXCR, one entry per CDR3 protein. In the table there are over 85,000 distinct CDR3 sequences, under 90% of which are singletons. Specimen: lung tumor tissue. These receptor sequences come from a man between 65 and 85 years old with non-small cell lung cancer. Each CDR3 is given with its conserved first and last residue. Each record gives: D gene, clone size, J gene, V gene, CDR3 protein, CDR3 DNA. D genes are given only for firm matches. Only part of the rows carry a size: once, few, many, or a class if the clone is expanded.

d_call: NA
clone_size: NA
j_call: TRBJ2-1
v_call: TRBV6-2/TRBV6-3
cdr3_aa: CASSRGVSGINEQFF
cdr3_nt: TGTGCCAGCAGTCGGGGTGTCTCAGGGATCAATGAGCAGTTCTTC

d_call: TRBD1
clone_size: NA
j_call: TRBJ1-1
v_call: TRBV10-2
cdr3_aa: CASSPGDRGMGIEAFF
cdr3_nt: TGTGCCAGCAGTCCAGGGGACAGGGGAATGGGCATCGAAGCTTTCTTT

d_call: NA
clone_size: NA
j_call: TRBJ1-1
v_call: TRBV5-6
cdr3_aa: CASSTERVAVAFF
cdr3_nt: TGTGCCAGCAGCACGGAAAGGGTCGCTGTAGCTTTCTTT

d_call: TRBD2
clone_size: once
j_call: TRBJ2-7
v_call: TRBV29-1
cdr3_aa: CSVEDTRLAEVSYKQYF
cdr3_nt: TGCAGCGTTGAAGATACTAGACTAGCGGAAGTATCCTACAAGCAGTACTTC

d_call: TRBD1
clone_size: NA
j_call: TRBJ1-5
v_call: TRBV6-6
cdr3_aa: CASNITGGFNQPQHF
cdr3_nt: TGTGCCAGCAACATCACAGGGGGCTTCAATCAGCCACAGCATTTT

d_call: NA
clone_size: NA
j_call: TRBJ2-5
v_call: TRBV5-4
cdr3_aa: CAGSLGGTVGTQYF
cdr3_nt: TGTGCCGGTAGCTTGGGTGGCACTGTTGGGACCCAGTACTTT

d_call: TRBD1
clone_size: NA
j_call: TRBJ1-2
v_call: TRBV14
cdr3_aa: CASSQSPTGVGDYTF
cdr3_nt: TGTGCCAGCAGCCAATCCCCTACAGGGGTTGGCGACTACACCTTC

d_call: NA
clone_size: NA
j_call: TRBJ1-5
v_call: TRBV6-5
cdr3_aa: CPSSTRVGTTRQPQHF
cdr3_nt: TGTCCCAGCAGTACCCGGGTGGGGACAACGCGTCAACCCCAGCATTTT

d_call: NA
clone_size: NA
j_call: TRBJ2-7
v_call: TRBV11-3
cdr3_aa: CASSLTRLLSYEQYF
cdr3_nt: TGTGCCAGCAGCTTAACACGGCTTCTTTCCTACGAACAGTACTTC

d_call: TRBD1
clone_size: NA
j_call: TRBJ1-2
v_call: TRBV12-3/TRBV12-4
cdr3_aa: CANSPGQGYSDYGYTF
cdr3_nt: TGTGCCAACAGTCCGGGACAGGGCTATTCAGATTATGGCTACACGTTC

d_call: NA
clone_size: once
j_call: TRBJ2-7
v_call: TRBV20-1
cdr3_aa: CSGSGGRSPYEQYF
cdr3_nt: TGTAGTGGTAGTGGAGGACGGTCCCCTTACGAGCAGTACTTC

d_call: NA
clone_size: once
j_call: TRBJ1-1
v_call: TRBV12-3/TRBV12-4
cdr3_aa: CASRYLRGPEANVEAFF
cdr3_nt: TGTGCCAGCAGATACTTGCGGGGCCCAGAGGCCAACGTAGAAGCTTTCTTT

d_call: TRBD1
clone_size: NA
j_call: TRBJ2-5
v_call: TRBV4-1
cdr3_aa: CASSRDGQVMETQYF
cdr3_nt: TGCGCCAGCAGCCGAGATGGACAGGTGATGGAGACCCAGTACTTC

d_call: TRBD2
clone_size: NA
j_call: TRBJ2-1
v_call: TRBV6-1
cdr3_aa: CTSIAMIAGGHNEQFF
cdr3_nt: TGTACCAGCATTGCTATGATAGCGGGAGGGCATAATGAGCAGTTCTTC

d_call: NA
clone_size: NA
j_call: TRBJ2-3
v_call: TRBV6-1
cdr3_aa: CVSSEYIFTQYF
cdr3_nt: TGTGTTAGCAGTGAATACATTTTTACCCAGTATTTT

d_call: NA
clone_size: NA
j_call: TRBJ1-2
v_call: TRBV6-5
cdr3_aa: CASWGGGNGYIF
cdr3_nt: NA

d_call: NA
clone_size: NA
j_call: TRBJ2-2
v_call: TRBV6-6
cdr3_aa: CASCYRGGRATGELFF
cdr3_nt: TGTGCCAGCTGTTACCGAGGGGGACGGGCTACCGGGGAGCTGTTTTTT